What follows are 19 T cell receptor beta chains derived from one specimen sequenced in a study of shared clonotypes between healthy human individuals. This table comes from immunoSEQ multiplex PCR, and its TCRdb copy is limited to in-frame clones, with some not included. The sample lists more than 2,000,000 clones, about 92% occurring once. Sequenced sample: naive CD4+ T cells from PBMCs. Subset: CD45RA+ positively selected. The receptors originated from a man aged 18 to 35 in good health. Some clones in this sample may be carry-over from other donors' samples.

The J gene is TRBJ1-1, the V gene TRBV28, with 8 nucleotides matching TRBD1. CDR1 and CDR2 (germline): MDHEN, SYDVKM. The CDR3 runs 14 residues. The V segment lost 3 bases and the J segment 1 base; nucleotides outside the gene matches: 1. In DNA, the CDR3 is TGTGCCAGCAGTTTTCAGGGGGCGAACACTGAAGCTTTCTTT. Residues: CASSFQGANTEAFF.

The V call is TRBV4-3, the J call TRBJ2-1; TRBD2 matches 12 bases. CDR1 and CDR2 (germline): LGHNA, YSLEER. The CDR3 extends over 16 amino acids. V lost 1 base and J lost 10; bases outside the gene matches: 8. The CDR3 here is CASSQAAGLAGTEQFF. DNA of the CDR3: TGCGCCAGCAGCCAAGCGGCGGGACTAGCGGGCACAGAGCAGTTCTTC.

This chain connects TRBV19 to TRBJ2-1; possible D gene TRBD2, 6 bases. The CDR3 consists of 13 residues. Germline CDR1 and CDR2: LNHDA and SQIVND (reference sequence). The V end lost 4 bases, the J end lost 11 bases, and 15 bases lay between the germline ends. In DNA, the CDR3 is TGTGCCAGTAGTACCGGACTACACACACAGCAGTTCTTC. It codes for CASSTGLHTQQFF.

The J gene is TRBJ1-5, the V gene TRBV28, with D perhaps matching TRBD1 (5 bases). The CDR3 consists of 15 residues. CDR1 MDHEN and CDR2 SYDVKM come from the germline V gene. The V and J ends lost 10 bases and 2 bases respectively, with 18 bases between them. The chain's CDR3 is CATYPGTKGNQPQHF. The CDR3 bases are TGTGCCACCTATCCAGGGACTAAGGGCAATCAGCCCCAGCATTTT. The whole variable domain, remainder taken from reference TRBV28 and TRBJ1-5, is DVKVTQSSRYLVKRTGEKVFLECVQDMDHENMFWYRQDPGLGLRLIYFSYDVKMKEKGDIPEGYSVSREKKERFSLILESASTNQTSMYLCATYPGTKGNQPQHFGDGTRLSIL.

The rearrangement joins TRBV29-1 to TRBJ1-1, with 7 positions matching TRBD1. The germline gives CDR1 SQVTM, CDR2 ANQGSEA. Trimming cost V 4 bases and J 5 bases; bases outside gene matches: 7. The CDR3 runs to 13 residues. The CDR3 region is CSVGEGARTEAFF. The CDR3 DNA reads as TGCAGCGTTGGGGAGGGGGCGCGGACTGAAGCTTTCTTT.

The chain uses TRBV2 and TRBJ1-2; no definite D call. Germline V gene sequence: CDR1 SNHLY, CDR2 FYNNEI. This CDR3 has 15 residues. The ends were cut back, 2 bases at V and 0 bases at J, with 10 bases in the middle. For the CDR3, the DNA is TGTGCCAGCAGTGAATTGGACCGAACTAACTATGGCTACACCTTC. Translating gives CASSELDRTNYGYTF.

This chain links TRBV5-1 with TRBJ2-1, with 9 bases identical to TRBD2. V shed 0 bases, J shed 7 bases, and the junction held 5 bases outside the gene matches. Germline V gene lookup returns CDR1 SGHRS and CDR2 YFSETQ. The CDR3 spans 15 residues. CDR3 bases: TGCGCCAGCAGCTTGGATAGCGGGAGAAGGAATGAGCAGTTCTTC. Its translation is CASSLDSGRRNEQFF. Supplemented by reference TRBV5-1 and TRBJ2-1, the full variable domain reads KAGVTQTPRYLIKTRGQQVTLSCSPISGHRSVSWYQQTPGQGLQFLFEYFSETQRNKGNFPGRFSGRQFSNSRSEMNVSTLELGDSALYLCASSLDSGRRNEQFFGPGTRLTVL.

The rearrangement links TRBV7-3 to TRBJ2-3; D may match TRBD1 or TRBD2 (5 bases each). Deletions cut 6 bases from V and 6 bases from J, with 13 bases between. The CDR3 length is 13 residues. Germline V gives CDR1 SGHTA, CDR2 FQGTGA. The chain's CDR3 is CASSYTWGDTQYF. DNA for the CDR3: TGTGCCAGCAGTTATACATGGGGGGATACGCAGTATTTT.

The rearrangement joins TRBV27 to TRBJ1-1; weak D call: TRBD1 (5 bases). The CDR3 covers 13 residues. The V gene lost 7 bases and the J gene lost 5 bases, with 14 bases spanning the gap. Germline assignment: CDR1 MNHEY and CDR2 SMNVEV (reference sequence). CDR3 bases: TGTGCCAGCACCTCGCAGGGAACAACTGAAGCTTTCTTT. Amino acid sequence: CASTSQGTTEAFF.

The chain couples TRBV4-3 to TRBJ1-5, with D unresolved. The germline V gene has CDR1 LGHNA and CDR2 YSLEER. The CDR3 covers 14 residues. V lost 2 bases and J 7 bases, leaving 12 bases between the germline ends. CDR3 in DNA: TGCGCCAGCAGCCAATTTATCGCTTGGCAGCCCCAGCATTTT. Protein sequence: CASSQFIAWQPQHF.

The CDR3 DNA follows: TGTGCCAGCAGTTACTCGAGCAGGGCGGCCAAAAACATTCAGTACTTC. Translated: CASSYSSRAAKNIQYF. The chain is built from TRBV6-5 and TRBJ2-4, with a possible D match to TRBD1 (5 bases). The CDR3 extends over 16 amino acids. Trimming pared 0 bases from V and 1 base from J, leaving 10 bases between. CDR1 is MNHEY and CDR2 is SVGAGI in the germline V gene.

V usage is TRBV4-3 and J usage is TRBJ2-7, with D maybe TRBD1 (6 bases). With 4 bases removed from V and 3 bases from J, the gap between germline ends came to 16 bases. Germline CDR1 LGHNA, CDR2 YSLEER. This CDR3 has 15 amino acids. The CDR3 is CASSLVPGQIYEQYF. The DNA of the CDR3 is TGCGCCAGCAGCCTCGTACCTGGACAGATCTACGAGCAGTACTTC.

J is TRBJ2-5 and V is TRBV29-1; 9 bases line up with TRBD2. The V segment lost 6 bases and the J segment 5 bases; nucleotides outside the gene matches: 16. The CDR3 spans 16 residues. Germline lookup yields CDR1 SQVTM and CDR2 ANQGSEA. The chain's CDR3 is CSVPVGAGGRGETQYF. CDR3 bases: TGCAGCGTGCCCGTCGGAGCGGGAGGCCGCGGGGAGACCCAGTACTTC.

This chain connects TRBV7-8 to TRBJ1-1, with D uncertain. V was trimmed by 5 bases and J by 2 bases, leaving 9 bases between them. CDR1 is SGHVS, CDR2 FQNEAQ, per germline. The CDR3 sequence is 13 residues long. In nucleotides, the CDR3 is TGTGCCAGCAGCGACGAGGTAAACACTGAAGCTTTCTTT. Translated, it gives CASSDEVNTEAFF.

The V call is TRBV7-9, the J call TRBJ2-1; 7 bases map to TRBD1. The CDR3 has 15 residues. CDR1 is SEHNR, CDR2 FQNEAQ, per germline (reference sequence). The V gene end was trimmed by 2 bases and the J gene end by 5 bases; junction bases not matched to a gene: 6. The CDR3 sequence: CASSLKGALDNEQFF. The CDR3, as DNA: TGTGCCAGCAGCTTAAAGGGGGCGCTAGACAATGAGCAGTTCTTC.

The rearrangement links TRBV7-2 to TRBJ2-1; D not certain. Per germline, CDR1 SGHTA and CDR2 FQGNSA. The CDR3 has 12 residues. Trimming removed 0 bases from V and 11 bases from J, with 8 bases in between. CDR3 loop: CASSLAWDKQFF. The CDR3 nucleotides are TGTGCCAGCAGCTTAGCGTGGGATAAGCAGTTCTTC.

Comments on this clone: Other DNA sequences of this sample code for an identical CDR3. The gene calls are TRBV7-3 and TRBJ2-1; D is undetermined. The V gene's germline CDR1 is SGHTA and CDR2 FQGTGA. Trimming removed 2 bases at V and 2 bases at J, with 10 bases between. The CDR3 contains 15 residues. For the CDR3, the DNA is TGTGCCAGCAGCTTATCTGGTGGACCCTACAATGAGCAGTTCTTC. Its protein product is CASSLSGGPYNEQFF.

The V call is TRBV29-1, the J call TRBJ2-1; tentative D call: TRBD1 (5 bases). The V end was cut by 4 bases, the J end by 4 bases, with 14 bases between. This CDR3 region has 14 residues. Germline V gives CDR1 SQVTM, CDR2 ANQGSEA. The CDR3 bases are TGCAGCGTTGGGTTGAGGCAGGGTTACAATGAGCAGTTCTTC. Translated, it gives CSVGLRQGYNEQFF.

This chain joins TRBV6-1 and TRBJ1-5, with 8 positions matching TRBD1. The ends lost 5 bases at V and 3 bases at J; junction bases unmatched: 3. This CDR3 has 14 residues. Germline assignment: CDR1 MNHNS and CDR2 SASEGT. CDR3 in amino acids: CASSLDRVNQPQHF. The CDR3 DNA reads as TGTGCCAGCAGTCTGGACAGGGTCAATCAGCCCCAGCATTTT.